A single sample gave rise to the 13 T cell receptor beta chains below, sequenced in a study of T cells in Graves' hyperthyroidism and ophthalmopathy. RNA transcripts served as the template for amplifying TCR beta CDR3 regions. The TCR CDR3 first-round RT-PCR relied on the HTBI primer set. TCRdb reanalysed the multiplex PCR reads using MiXCR and keeps one entry per CDR3 protein. The sample yields some 740,000 distinct CDR3 sequences, 14% seen once. Sequenced: blood. All receptors come from a woman in her late teens or twenties with Graves' hyperthyroidism.

Many counts were recorded for this clonotype. The chain recombines TRBV3-1 with TRBJ2-2, with TRBD2 matching 9 bases. The germline CDR1 and CDR2 sequences are LGHDT and YNNKEL (reference sequence). The CDR3 length is 16 residues. The trim removed 3 bases at V and 7 bases at J, leaving 9 bases unmatched. This chain's CDR3 is CASSQWVQREDGELFF. In DNA, the CDR3 is TGTGCCAGCAGCCAGTGGGTACAGCGGGAGGACGGGGAGCTGTTTTTT.

This clonotype showed up many times. V is TRBV20-1 and J is TRBJ2-1; TRBD2 matches at 13 bases. The V gene's germline CDR1 is DFQATT and CDR2 SNEGSKA (reference sequence). Unmatched junction bases numbered 13, after V lost 6 bases and J lost 8 bases. This CDR3 is 16 amino acids long. As DNA, the CDR3 is TGCAGTGCCAAAACTAGCGGGAGGGCAAGGTACGATGAGCAGTTCTTC. Protein: CSAKTSGRARYDEQFF.

This clonotype was recorded many times. The CDR3 loop is CASSYLGQMDRNGYTF. Written as DNA, the CDR3 is TGTGCCAGCAGTTACCTAGGACAGATGGACAGGAATGGCTACACCTTC. The chain links TRBV6-5 to TRBJ1-2, with 7 bases that match TRBD1. V lost 2 bases, J lost 6 bases, and 12 bases stayed unmatched. Germline CDR1 and CDR2: MNHEY and SVGAGI. CDR3 length: 16 residues.

V and J are TRBV29-1 and TRBJ2-3, with a possible D match to TRBD2 (5 bases). Germline-derived CDR1 and CDR2 are SQVTM and ANQGSEA. This CDR3 has 14 amino acids. V shed 8 bases and J shed 4 bases, with 19 bases lying between them. The CDR3 region has the DNA TGCAGCACCTGGAGGAGTCCGAAGCCAGATACGCAGTATTTT. Protein product: CSTWRSPKPDTQYF.

This clonotype has just a few counts. The rearrangement uses TRBV30 and TRBJ2-7, with TRBD1 identical over 11 bases. The V segment lost 0 bases and the J segment 3 bases; nucleotides outside the gene matches: 7. This CDR3 spans 16 amino acids. Looked up from germline, CDR1 is GTSNPN and CDR2 is SVGIG (reference sequence). The CDR3 coding sequence is TGTGCCTGGAGTGTATCCCCTGGGACAGGGGGCTACGAGCAGTACTTC. It yields the protein CAWSVSPGTGGYEQYF.

The chain is built from TRBV7-9 and TRBJ2-7; D gene unclear. V lost 4 bases, J lost 4 bases, and 11 bases lay in between. Germline-derived CDR1 and CDR2 are SEHNR and FQNEAQ (reference sequence). The CDR3 totals 13 residues. The CDR3 loop is CASSSPENYEQYF. The CDR3 DNA is TGTGCCAGCAGCTCCCCAGAAAATTACGAGCAGTACTTC.

V usage is TRBV7-9 and J usage is TRBJ1-3; tentative D call: TRBD1 (5 bases). The CDR3 extends over 17 amino acids. The germline V gene encodes CDR1 SEHNR and CDR2 FQNEAQ (reference sequence). V dropped 5 bases and J dropped 1 base, with 18 bases sitting between them. The CDR3 coding sequence is TGTGCCAGCAGCCCACCCCGGGGGGGAGAGTCTGGAAACACCATATATTTT. Translation gives CASSPPRGGESGNTIYF.

This clonotype was observed a few times. The V call is TRBV28, the J call TRBJ1-4, with D unresolved. This CDR3 has 11 residues. CDR1 is MDHEN and CDR2 is SYDVKM in the germline V gene. The V gene lost 3 bases and the J gene lost 8 bases, with 4 bases spanning the gap. This CDR3 is CASSFVEKLFF. The CDR3 bases are TGTGCCAGCAGTTTCGTGGAAAAACTGTTTTTT. Full variable domain (missing parts from reference TRBV28 and TRBJ1-4): DVKVTQSSRYLVKRTGEKVFLECVQDMDHENMFWYRQDPGLGLRLIYFSYDVKMKEKGDIPEGYSVSREKKERFSLILESASTNQTSMYLCASSFVEKLFFGSGTQLSVL.

The chain links TRBV27 to TRBJ1-1, with D maybe TRBD1 (5 bases). CDR3 size: 15 residues. The germline V gene has CDR1 MNHEY and CDR2 SMNVEV (reference sequence). V lost 2 bases and J lost 1, with 11 bases in between. CDR3 nucleotides: TGTGCCAGCAGTTTAAGGGAGGGACGGAACACTGAAGCTTTCTTT. As protein: CASSLREGRNTEAFF.

The chain carries TRBV29-1 and TRBJ2-7, with TRBD2 matching 8 bases. V lost 1 base to trimming and J lost 7 bases; unmatched junction nucleotides: 12. CDR1 is SQVTM, CDR2 ANQGSEA, per germline. The CDR3 runs 15 residues. CDR3 in amino acids: CSVEASGAGASEQYF. CDR3 DNA sequence: TGCAGCGTTGAAGCGTCGGGAGCGGGAGCAAGTGAGCAGTACTTC.

This clonotype was detected a few times. The chain links TRBV10-3 to TRBJ1-5, with 8 bases aligning to TRBD1. The CDR3 runs to 16 residues. The germline V gene has CDR1 ENHRY and CDR2 SYGVKD. The J segment lost 7 bases and the V segment lost 0 bases, leaving 8 bases of the junction unmatched. This CDR3 reads CAISESPDRGDQPQHF. The CDR3 region has the DNA TGTGCCATCAGTGAGTCACCAGACAGGGGTGACCAGCCCCAGCATTTT.

There are a few counts of this clonotype. This may be a read error: a much more frequent sequence differs by one nucleotide. The CDR3 DNA sequence: TGTGCCAGCAGCTGGAGAGGGGAAGATGAGCAGTACTTC. Translation gives CASSWRGEDEQYF. The chain carries TRBV11-2 and TRBJ2-7; D possibly matches TRBD1 or TRBD2 (5 bases each). Germline CDR1 SGHAT, CDR2 FQNNGV. This CDR3 comprises 13 residues. Deletions cut 4 bases from V and 7 bases from J, with 14 bases between.

This clonotype has ten or more counts. The CDR3 reads CSAREGTSTDTQYF. CDR3 DNA: TGCAGTGCTAGAGAGGGGACTAGCACAGATACGCAGTATTTT. V usage is TRBV20-1 and J usage is TRBJ2-3, with D possibly matching TRBD2 (6 bases). V was clipped by 0 bases and J by 0 bases, with 7 bases between them. Germline lookup yields CDR1 DFQATT and CDR2 SNEGSKA (reference sequence). The CDR3 is made up of 14 amino acids.